These T cell receptor beta chains were read from a single sample in a study of control samples from healthy donors and cancer patients. The repertoire was sequenced with immunoSEQ multiplex PCR; TCRdb's copy has only in-frame clones and lacks some. The table records around 30,000 clones, about 93% of them present only once. The sequencing input was PBMCs. The receptors originated from a man between 35 and 55 years old with colorectal cancer. Each CDR3 is given with its conserved first and last residue. Each record gives: CDR3 length, J gene, V gene, CDR3 protein.

14 TRBJ2-5 TRBV19 CASSSEGYQETQYF
14 TRBJ2-5 TRBV27 CASRLLAGRETQYF
13 TRBJ2-2 TRBV27 CASRPNLRGELFF
16 TRBJ2-5 TRBV5-1 CASSLGVAGGQETQYF
17 TRBJ1-3 TRBV6-1 CASSEVRNPRAGNTIYF
14 TRBJ2-3 TRBV11-3 CASSLGDGTDTQYF
16 TRBJ2-7 TRBV4-2 CASSLGGAGPSYEQYF
15 TRBJ2-1 TRBV7-6 CASSSNRGVYNEQFF
15 TRBJ2-1 TRBV4-2 CASSLSGTSRNEQFF
16 TRBJ2-6 TRBV27 CASSDPGLSGANVLTF
12 TRBJ2-2 TRBV29-1 CSVEIGTGELFF
15 TRBJ2-3 TRBV7-9 CASSPGGTRTDTQYF
14 TRBJ1-1 TRBV6-6 CASRGTAINTEAFF
15 TRBJ1-5 TRBV19 CASSVGTERNQPQHF
13 TRBJ1-1 TRBV13 CASSFDRGRGAFF
12 TRBJ2-2 TRBV19 CASSMGLGELFF